This entry lists 26 T cell receptor beta chains sequenced from one sample in a study of OX40 agonist ivuxolimab in advanced cancers. Generated by immunoSEQ multiplex PCR, the TCRdb table keeps only in-frame clones and is missing some. The sample holds just under 85,000 clones, roughly 80% seen once. Sequenced material: CD4+ or CD8+ T cells sorted from blood, taken in a trial of the OX40 agonist ivuxolimab. The receptor set was obtained from an adult with an advanced solid tumor such as melanoma, head and neck, liver or kidney cancer.

The chain combines TRBV5-5 with TRBJ1-5; 7 bases are a match to TRBD1. Trimming took 2 bases from V and 5 from J; bases not matched to a gene: 7. Germline CDR1 SGHKS, CDR2 YYEKEE (reference sequence). The CDR3 has 15 amino acids. This CDR3 reads CASSLRGGEYQPQHF. The CDR3 DNA reads as TGTGCCAGCAGCTTAAGAGGGGGCGAGTATCAGCCCCAGCATTTT.

The chain joins TRBV2 to TRBJ1-5, with D tentatively TRBD1 (5 bases). Trimming left V 2 bases short and J 10 bases short, with 15 bases between. CDR1 and CDR2 from the germline V gene are SNHLY and FYNNEI. The CDR3 covers 14 residues. CDR3 sequence (DNA): TGTGCCAGCAGTGAACAGGGCAGCGGAAGCCCCCAGCATTTT. Its translation: CASSEQGSGSPQHF. Full variable domain (missing parts from reference TRBV2 and TRBJ1-5): EPEVTQTPSHQVTQMGQEVILRCVPISNHLYFYWYRQILGQKVEFLVSFYNNEISEKSEIFDDQFSVERPDGSNFTLKIRSTKLEDSAMYFCASSEQGSGSPQHFGDGTRLSIL.

The chain uses TRBV7-2 and TRBJ2-3, with 10 bases aligning to TRBD2. Trimming took 3 bases from V and 5 from J; bases not matched to a gene: 5. The CDR3 totals 15 residues. Per germline, CDR1 SGHTA and CDR2 FQGNSA. CDR3 in DNA: TGTGCCAGCAGCTTGACGGGACTAGCGCTAGATACGCAGTATTTT. As protein: CASSLTGLALDTQYF. Looking up the rest from reference TRBV7-2 and TRBJ2-3 gives the full variable domain: GAGVSQSPSNKVTEKGKDVELRCDPISGHTALYWYRQSLGQGLEFLIYFQGNSAPDKSGLPSDRFSAERTGGSVSTLTIQRTQQEDSAVYLCASSLTGLALDTQYFGPGTRLTVL.

The rearrangement uses TRBV25-1 and TRBJ2-3; D is perhaps TRBD1 (6 bases). The CDR3 is 17 residues long. CDR1 and CDR2 (germline): MGHDK, SYGVNS. The ends were cut back, 5 bases at V and 1 base at J, with 19 bases in the middle. The DNA of the CDR3 is TGTGCCAGCAGTTCTGGGGCACAGGGCGCGGGCACAGATACGCAGTATTTT. It translates to CASSSGAQGAGTDTQYF.

V and J are TRBV9 and TRBJ2-5, with 12 bases aligning to TRBD1. The length of the CDR3 is 16 residues. V gave up 4 bases and J gave up 3 bases; unmatched junction bases: 7. Germline V gene sequence: CDR1 SGDLS, CDR2 YYNGEE. In nucleotides, the CDR3 is TGTGCCAGCAGCACCCGGGACAGGGGGCTGGAAGAGACCCAGTACTTC. Its protein product is CASSTRDRGLEETQYF. Full variable domain (outside the CDR3, taken from reference TRBV9 and TRBJ2-5): DSGVTQTPKHLITATGQRVTLRCSPRSGDLSVYWYQQSLDQGLQFLIQYYNGEERAKGNILERFSAQQFPDLHSELNLSSLELGDSALYFCASSTRDRGLEETQYFGPGTRLLVL.

The chain combines TRBV6-5 with TRBJ1-2, with D unresolved. CDR3 length: 14 residues. CDR1 and CDR2 from the germline V gene are MNHEY and SVGAGI. With 4 bases removed from V and 3 bases from J, the gap between germline ends came to 12 bases. The chain's CDR3 is CASSLKDRYYGYTF. The CDR3 DNA reads TGTGCCAGCAGTTTAAAGGACCGATACTATGGCTACACCTTC.

The chain links TRBV5-1 to TRBJ2-7, with a possible D match to TRBD1 (6 bases). CDR1 is SGHRS, CDR2 YFSETQ, per germline. Trimming took off 4 bases at V and 3 bases at J, with 11 bases between the two ends. The CDR3 consists of 13 residues. In nucleotides, the CDR3 is TGCGCCAGCAGCGACGGACAGCTCTACGAGCAGTACTTC. This encodes CASSDGQLYEQYF. The whole variable domain, filled in from reference TRBV5-1 and TRBJ2-7, reads KAGVTQTPRYLIKTRGQQVTLSCSPISGHRSVSWYQQTPGQGLQFLFEYFSETQRNKGNFPGRFSGRQFSNSRSEMNVSTLELGDSALYLCASSDGQLYEQYFGPGTRLTVT.

The V call is TRBV6-1, the J call TRBJ1-4; D is unclear. Germline V lookup: CDR1 MNHNS, CDR2 SASEGT. V lost 5 bases and J lost 7, with 17 bases in between. The CDR3 extends over 15 amino acids. CDR3 region: CASSLTLPSSEKLFF. For the CDR3, the DNA is TGTGCCAGCAGTTTGACCCTGCCGAGTAGTGAAAAACTGTTTTTT.

V gene TRBV5-1 combines with J gene TRBJ2-1, with 9 bases identical to TRBD1. This CDR3 comprises 14 residues. Germline lookup yields CDR1 SGHRS and CDR2 YFSETQ. The V gene end was trimmed by 6 bases and the J gene end by 7 bases; junction bases not matched to a gene: 8. The CDR3 here is CASTPDRGGNEQFF. The CDR3 bases are TGCGCCAGCACCCCGGACAGGGGAGGAAATGAGCAGTTCTTC.

The chain uses TRBV4-1 and TRBJ2-7; D may correspond to TRBD1 or TRBD2 (6 bases each). Trimming left V 1 base short and J 2 bases short, with 12 bases between. Germline CDR1 reads MGHRA; CDR2 reads YSYEKL. The CDR3 contains 15 residues. The CDR3 region has the DNA TGCGCCAGCAGCCAAGTTTTAGGGGGGCCCTACGAGCAGTACTTC. Translation: CASSQVLGGPYEQYF.

The chain has TRBV27 and TRBJ2-3; D not resolved. Germline V CDR1 and CDR2: MNHEY, SMNVEV (reference sequence). The V end lost 3 bases, the J end lost 4 bases, and 2 bases lay between the germline ends. CDR3 size: 11 residues. The CDR3 loop reads CASSLADTQYF. CDR3 in DNA: TGTGCCAGCAGTTTGGCAGATACGCAGTATTTT.

The chain recombines TRBV19 with TRBJ2-7; a possible D gene is TRBD2 (6 bases). Germline-derived CDR1 and CDR2 are LNHDA and SQIVND (reference sequence). V lost 3 bases and J lost 0, with 12 bases in between. The CDR3 consists of 15 residues. The CDR3 is CASSMGTSSSYEQYF. As DNA, the CDR3 is TGTGCCAGTAGTATGGGGACTTCTAGCTCCTACGAGCAGTACTTC.

The rearrangement joins TRBV7-8 to TRBJ2-3; D gene ambiguous. CDR3 length: 12 residues. The ends were cut back, 6 bases at V and 4 bases at J, with 8 bases in the middle. The germline V gene has CDR1 SGHVS and CDR2 FQNEAQ. CDR3 sequence reads: CASSYTPDTQYF. As DNA, the CDR3 is TGTGCCAGCAGTTATACCCCAGATACGCAGTATTTT.

V gene TRBV11-3 combines with J gene TRBJ1-6; weak D call: TRBD1 (6 bases). CDR3 length equals 18 residues. The germline V and J ends were trimmed by 0 bases and 0 bases, with 12 bases remaining between them. Looked up from germline, CDR1 is SGHNT and CDR2 is YENEEA. CDR3 sequence: CASSLEQGGSSYNSPLHF. CDR3 DNA: TGTGCCAGCAGCTTAGAACAGGGCGGCAGCTCCTATAATTCACCCCTCCACTTT.

This chain links TRBV5-6 with TRBJ2-2, with D unresolved. Germline V gene lookup returns CDR1 SGHDT and CDR2 YYEEEE. The CDR3 totals 14 residues. Trimming removed 0 bases from V and 1 base from J, with 4 bases in between. The CDR3, as DNA: TGTGCCAGCAGCTTGGGACGGAACACCGGGGAGCTGTTTTTT. Amino acids: CASSLGRNTGELFF.

This rearrangement joins TRBV6-1 to TRBJ2-2; D is unresolved. The CDR3 loop spans 15 amino acids. CDR1 MNHNS and CDR2 SASEGT come from the germline V gene. Deletions cut 5 bases from V and 6 bases from J, with 16 bases between. Here the CDR3 DNA reads TGTGCCAGCAGTTCTCGATTCAATGAGGCCGGGGAGCTGTTTTTT. Translating gives CASSSRFNEAGELFF.

The chain recombines TRBV6-5 with TRBJ2-5; no reliable D call. Trimming shortened V by 0 bases and J by 6 bases, and 8 bases separated the two germline ends. Germline lookup yields CDR1 MNHEY and CDR2 SVGAGI. This CDR3 spans 13 amino acids. CDR3 protein: CASSYSHGKTQYF. CDR3 sequence (DNA): TGTGCCAGCAGTTACTCCCATGGGAAGACCCAGTACTTC.

This sequence joins TRBV11-2 and TRBJ2-7; no clear D. V gave up 1 base and J gave up 0 bases, with 13 bases separating them. Per the germline V gene, CDR1 is SGHAT and CDR2 is FQNNGV. The CDR3 is 16 amino acids. CDR3 amino acids: CASSLAPVQSSYEQYF. The CDR3 DNA sequence: TGTGCCAGCAGCTTAGCCCCGGTGCAGAGCTCCTACGAGCAGTACTTC.

The V and J genes are TRBV4-1 and TRBJ1-2; no firm D call. The V end was cut by 0 bases, the J end by 8 bases, with 10 bases between. The germline V gene has CDR1 MGHRA and CDR2 YSYEKL. The CDR3 covers 13 residues. CDR3: CASSQDRSLGYTF. The CDR3 region has the DNA TGCGCCAGCAGCCAAGACAGATCCTTGGGCTACACCTTC.

The V gene is TRBV18, the J gene TRBJ2-7; TRBD2 might be the D (6 bases). V gave up 2 bases and J gave up 1 base, with 12 bases separating them. The CDR3 runs 15 residues. Germline CDR1 KGHSH, CDR2 LQKENI. The CDR3 region has the DNA TGTGCCAGCTCACCATCCGGGGGATCGTCCTACGAGCAGTACTTC. It encodes CASSPSGGSSYEQYF.

The rearrangement links TRBV7-9 to TRBJ2-7; 7 nucleotides align to TRBD1. The germline V gene has CDR1 SEHNR and CDR2 FQNEAQ (reference sequence). CDR3 size: 12 residues. V dropped 3 bases and J dropped 4; count of bases not matched to a gene: 0. The CDR3 coding sequence is TGTGCCAGCAGCTTGACAGGGTACGAGCAGTACTTC. Protein product: CASSLTGYEQYF. Drawing the rest from reference TRBV7-9 and TRBJ2-7, the complete variable domain is DTGVSQNPRHKITKRGQNVTFRCDPISEHNRLYWYRQTLGQGPEFLTYFQNEAQLEKSRLLSDRFSAERPKGSFSTLEIQRTEQGDSAMYLCASSLTGYEQYFGPGTRLTVT.

This clone was detected a few times. The chain employs TRBV18 and TRBJ1-1; 8 positions match TRBD1. The germline CDR1 and CDR2 sequences are KGHSH and LQKENI. The CDR3 length is 16 residues. V gave up 2 bases and J gave up 1 base; unmatched junction bases: 6. Here the CDR3 reads CASSPGQGRRNTEAFF. The CDR3, as DNA: TGTGCCAGCTCACCAGGACAGGGTCGGAGGAACACTGAAGCTTTCTTT.

The chain carries TRBV20-1 and TRBJ2-1, with D uncertain. The V end was cut by 0 bases, the J end by 13 bases, with 10 bases between. The CDR3 spans 11 residues. CDR1 DFQATT and CDR2 SNEGSKA come from the germline V gene (reference sequence). The CDR3 is CSARDSLVQFF. The CDR3 DNA reads TGCAGTGCTAGAGACTCCCTAGTTCAGTTCTTC.

The V and J genes are TRBV11-3 and TRBJ1-3; D is unresolved. This CDR3 spans 11 amino acids. V was pared by 3 bases and J by 4 bases, with 1 base between. Germline V lookup: CDR1 SGHNT, CDR2 YENEEA. Here the CDR3 reads CASSFGNTIYF. CDR3 sequence (DNA): TGTGCCAGCAGCTTCGGAAACACCATATATTTT.

The rearrangement joins TRBV5-1 to TRBJ1-2; D is unclear. V was cut by 5 bases and J by 8 bases, with 22 bases left in between. Germline V gene lookup returns CDR1 SGHRS and CDR2 YFSETQ. The length of the CDR3 is 15 residues. The CDR3 DNA follows: TGCGCCAGCAGTTTCGTACCGGGCCCCGCAGAAGGCTACACCTTC. Amino acid sequence: CASSFVPGPAEGYTF. Full variable domain (missing parts from reference TRBV5-1 and TRBJ1-2): KAGVTQTPRYLIKTRGQQVTLSCSPISGHRSVSWYQQTPGQGLQFLFEYFSETQRNKGNFPGRFSGRQFSNSRSEMNVSTLELGDSALYLCASSFVPGPAEGYTFGSGTRLTVV.

CDR3 DNA sequence: TGTGCCAGCAGCCGAGGACAGGGAACCGGGGAGCTGTTTTTT. Amino acids: CASSRGQGTGELFF. The genes are TRBV7-9 and TRBJ2-2, with 8 bases aligning to TRBD1. V gave up 5 bases and J gave up 5 bases; unmatched junction bases: 4. Germline CDR1 and CDR2: SEHNR and FQNEAQ (reference sequence). This CDR3 contains 14 residues.